This T cell receptor (beta chain) was profiled in a study of blood T cell repertoires in COVID-19 (TCRdb year 2020). Background for the entire study: The collaborator samples originated in the United States, Italy and Spain and spanned the acute and convalescent phases of COVID-19. The material from the prospective study consisted of cDNA or gDNA derived from T cells, B-cell-depleted T cells, or PBMCs. Subjects who had been exposed to COVID-19, were actively infected with it, or had recovered from it provided the deeply sampled blood TCRbeta repertoires that made up the dataset. The repertoires were made available in a free public database intended to serve as a resource for research on the immune response to SARS-CoV-2. The samples were drawn from the first 160 participants of the ongoing ImmuneRACE study and from about 1,200 subjects provided by 6 global collaborators. Nearly every sample came with metadata listing a de-identified subject ID, COVID-19 status, age in years and sex. Where available, HLA class I and class II types were obtained from metadata supplied by the sample provider rather than from assay-based typing. The research as a whole found: Clinical and demographic metadata were provided uncurated, with the amount varying by source and participant.

TCRbeta CDR3 regions were amplified from genomic DNA using the immunoSEQ Assay, a bias-controlled multiplex PCR. Under the source paper's analysis protocol: The number of nucleated cells in each sample was estimated by amplification of reference gene primers within the assay. Sequence reads were collapsed and filtered to measure the absolute abundance of every unique TCRbeta CDR3 rearrangement. For each sample, productive Simpson clonality was calculated as the square root of Simpson's diversity index across productive rearrangements. Held by TCRdb, this immuneACCESS table contains in-frame sequences only and omits some clones. Under half of the omission traces to an unresolved V gene where checked; the cause of the rest is unknown. D and trimming come from the DNA, and the V and J calls and clone size come from that table. This sample is represented by under 500,000 clones; approximately 90% of them were singletons. Of the sample, approximately 4.5% falls within the top ten clones.

Deletion took 5 bases off V and 4 bases off J, with a span of 11 bases between the germline ends. The germline V gene sets CDR1 to MDHEN and CDR2 to SYDVKM. Taken from cysteine to phenylalanine, the CDR3 has 13 residues. Only the CDR3 region is kept as DNA, spanning 39 bases read in frame from base 1. Whole blood was collected in K2EDTA tubes by collaborating institutions according to the institutions' own protocols. For TCRbeta analysis, collaborators shipped samples in one of three forms: frozen whole blood, isolated PBMCs, or DNA extracted from either of those sample types. To note about this clone: No cognate antigen has been identified for it. There are no base qualities to consult, and no much larger clone falls within one base.

The chain is encoded by TRBV28 joined to TRBJ1-1, with a weak D call of TRBD1 (5 bases match). The sequence derives from a woman in her 30s with acute or convalescent COVID-19. Sample: peripheral blood. The nucleotide sequence is given as TGTGCCAGCAGTAGCCGTAGGGGCACTGAAGCTTTCTTT. This translates into CASSSRRGTEAFF.